This T cell receptor (beta chain) was documented in a study of control samples from healthy donors and cancer patients. Germline V lookup: CDR1 MNHEY, CDR2 SVGAGI. V was shortened by 2 bases and J by 0 bases, with 11 bases between the two germline ends. This CDR3 has 16 amino acids. Sequencing was performed with immunoSEQ multiplex PCR; in TCRdb, only in-frame clones are kept and a portion is missing. The sample has 90,000 to 150,000 clones, 80% to 90% seen once; the top ten hold roughly 40%. The receptor comes from a middle-aged man in good health. The sequenced sample consisted of blood. The rearrangement uses TRBV6-5 and TRBJ1-3, with D uncertain. CDR3 residues: CASSYRATYSGNTIYF. The CDR3 DNA follows: TGTGCCAGCAGTTACAGAGCCACGTACTCTGGAAACACCATATATTTT.